This TCR beta chain was sequenced for a study of control samples from healthy donors and cancer patients. The data were produced by immunoSEQ multiplex PCR, yet TCRdb's version contains in-frame clones alone and is incomplete. The sample has some 150,000 clones; roughly 89% are singletons. This sequence was found in a woman aged 25 to 39 in good health. The sequenced material came from blood.

This CDR3 is CASSLGGQGSSPLHF. The CDR3 DNA is TGCGCCAGCAGCTTGGGAGGTCAGGGTAGTTCACCCCTCCACTTT. The V gene is TRBV5-1, the J gene TRBJ1-6; D is perhaps TRBD1 (5 bases). Deletions cut 0 bases from V and 9 bases from J, with 13 bases between. From germline, CDR1 is SGHRS and CDR2 YFSETQ. The CDR3 covers 15 residues.